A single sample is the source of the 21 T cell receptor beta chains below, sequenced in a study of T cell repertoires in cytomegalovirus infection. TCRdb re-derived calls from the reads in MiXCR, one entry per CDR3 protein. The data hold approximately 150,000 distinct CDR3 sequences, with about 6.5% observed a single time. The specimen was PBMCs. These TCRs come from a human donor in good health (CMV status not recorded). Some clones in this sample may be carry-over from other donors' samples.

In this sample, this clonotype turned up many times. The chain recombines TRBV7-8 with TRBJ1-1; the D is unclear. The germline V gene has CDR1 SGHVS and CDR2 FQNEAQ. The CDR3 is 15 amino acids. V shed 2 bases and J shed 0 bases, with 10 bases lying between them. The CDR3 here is CASSLKWALNTEAFF. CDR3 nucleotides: TGTGCCAGCAGCTTAAAGTGGGCGCTGAACACTGAAGCTTTCTTT.

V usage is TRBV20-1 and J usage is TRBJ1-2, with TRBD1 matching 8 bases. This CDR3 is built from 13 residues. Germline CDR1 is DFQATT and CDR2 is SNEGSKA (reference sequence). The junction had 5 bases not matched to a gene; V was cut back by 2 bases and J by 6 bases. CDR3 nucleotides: TGCAGTGCTAGATCAGGGGGCGGTAATGGCTACACCTTC. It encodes CSARSGGGNGYTF.

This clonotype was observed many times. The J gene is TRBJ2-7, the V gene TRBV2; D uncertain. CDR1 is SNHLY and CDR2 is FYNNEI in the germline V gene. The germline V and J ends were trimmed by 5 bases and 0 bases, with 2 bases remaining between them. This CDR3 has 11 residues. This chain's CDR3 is CASSSSYEQYF. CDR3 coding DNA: TGTGCCAGCAGTTCCTCCTACGAGCAGTACTTC.

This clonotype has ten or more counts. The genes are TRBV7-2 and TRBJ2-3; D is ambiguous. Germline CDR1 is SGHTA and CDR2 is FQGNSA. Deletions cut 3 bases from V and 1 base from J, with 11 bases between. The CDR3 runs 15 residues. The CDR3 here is CASSFVPFRTDTQYF. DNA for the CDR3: TGTGCCAGCAGCTTTGTCCCGTTTCGCACAGATACGCAGTATTTT.

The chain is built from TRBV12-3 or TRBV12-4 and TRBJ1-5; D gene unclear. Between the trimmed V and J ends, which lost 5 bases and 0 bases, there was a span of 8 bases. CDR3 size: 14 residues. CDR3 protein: CASSPFGSNQPQHF. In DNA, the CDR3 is TGTGCCAGCAGTCCCTTCGGTAGCAATCAGCCCCAGCATTTT.

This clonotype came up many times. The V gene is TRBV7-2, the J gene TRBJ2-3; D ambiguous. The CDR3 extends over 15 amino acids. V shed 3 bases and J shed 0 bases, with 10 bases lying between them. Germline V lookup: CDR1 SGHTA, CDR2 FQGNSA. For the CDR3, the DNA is TGTGCCAGCAGCTTCGAAGGCTTTAGCACAGATACGCAGTATTTT. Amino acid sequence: CASSFEGFSTDTQYF.

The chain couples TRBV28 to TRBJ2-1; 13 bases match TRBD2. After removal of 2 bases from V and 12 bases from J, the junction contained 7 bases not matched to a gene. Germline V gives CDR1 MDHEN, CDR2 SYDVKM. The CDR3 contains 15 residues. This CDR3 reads CASSLSTSGGDRQFF. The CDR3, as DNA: TGTGCCAGCAGTTTAAGTACTAGCGGGGGGGATAGGCAGTTCTTC.

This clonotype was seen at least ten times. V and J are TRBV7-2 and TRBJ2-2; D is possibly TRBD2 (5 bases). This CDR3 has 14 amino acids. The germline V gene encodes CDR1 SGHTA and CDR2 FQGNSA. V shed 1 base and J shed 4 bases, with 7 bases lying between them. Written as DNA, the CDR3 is TGTGCCAGCAGCTTAGACGGGGTCACCGGGGAGCTGTTTTTT. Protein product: CASSLDGVTGELFF.

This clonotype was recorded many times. The CDR3, as DNA: TGTGCCAGCAGGACCTTTAAGGGCCTCACAGATACGCAGTATTTT. Translation: CASRTFKGLTDTQYF. This chain joins TRBV6-2 or TRBV6-3 and TRBJ2-3, with unresolved D. Trimming stripped 6 bases from V and 2 bases from J, with 15 bases between. The CDR3 covers 15 residues. Per germline, CDR1 MNHEY and CDR2 SVGEGT.

CDR3 nucleotides: TGTGCCAGCAGTTTAGGGGACTATCGCACAGATACGCAGTATTTT. Protein: CASSLGDYRTDTQYF. V is TRBV28 and J is TRBJ2-3, with 7 bases that match TRBD2. V gave up 2 bases and J gave up 1 base; unmatched junction bases: 3. This CDR3 has 15 residues. Germline-derived CDR1 and CDR2 are MDHEN and SYDVKM.

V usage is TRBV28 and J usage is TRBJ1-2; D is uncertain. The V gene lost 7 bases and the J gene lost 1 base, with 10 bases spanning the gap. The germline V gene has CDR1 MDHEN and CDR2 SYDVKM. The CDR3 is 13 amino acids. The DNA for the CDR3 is TGTGCCAGCAAGCCCGGGAGTAACTATGGCTACACCTTC. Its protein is CASKPGSNYGYTF.

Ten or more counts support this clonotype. CDR3 protein: CASDSAGSTEAFF. The CDR3 coding sequence is TGTGCCAGTGACAGCGCCGGCAGCACTGAAGCTTTCTTT. This chain connects TRBV2 to TRBJ1-1; D is possibly TRBD1 (5 bases). The length of the CDR3 is 13 residues. Germline CDR1 reads SNHLY; CDR2 reads FYNNEI. The V end lost 9 bases, the J end lost 4 bases, and 15 bases lay between the germline ends.

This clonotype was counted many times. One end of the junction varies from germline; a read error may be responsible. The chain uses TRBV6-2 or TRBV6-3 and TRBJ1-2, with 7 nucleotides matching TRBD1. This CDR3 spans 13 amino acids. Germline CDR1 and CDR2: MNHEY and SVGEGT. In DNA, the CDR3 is TGTGCCAGCAGTTTGGGGACAGACGTCTTCGGAGACTTC. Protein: CASSLGTDVFGDF.

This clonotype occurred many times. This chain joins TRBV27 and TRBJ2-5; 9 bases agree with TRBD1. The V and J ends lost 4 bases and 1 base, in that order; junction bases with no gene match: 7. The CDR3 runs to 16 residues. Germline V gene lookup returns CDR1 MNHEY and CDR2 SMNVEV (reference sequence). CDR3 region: CASSYLAGQGQETQYF. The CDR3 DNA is TGTGCCAGCAGTTACCTCGCGGGACAGGGCCAAGAGACCCAGTACTTC.

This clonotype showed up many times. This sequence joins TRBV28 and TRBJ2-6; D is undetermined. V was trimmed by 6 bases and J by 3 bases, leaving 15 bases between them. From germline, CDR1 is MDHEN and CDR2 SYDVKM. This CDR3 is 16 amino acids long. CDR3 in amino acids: CASSHQLGGGANVLTF. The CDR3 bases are TGTGCCAGCAGCCACCAGTTGGGCGGTGGGGCCAACGTCCTGACTTTC.

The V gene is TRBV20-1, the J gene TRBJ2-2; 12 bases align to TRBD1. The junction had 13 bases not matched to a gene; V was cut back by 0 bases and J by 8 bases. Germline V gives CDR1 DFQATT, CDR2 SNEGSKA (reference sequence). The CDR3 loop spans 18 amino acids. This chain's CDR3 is CSARDHGGTGGYTGELFF. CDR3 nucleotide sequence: TGCAGTGCTAGAGATCACGGGGGGACAGGGGGCTATACGGGGGAGCTGTTTTTT.

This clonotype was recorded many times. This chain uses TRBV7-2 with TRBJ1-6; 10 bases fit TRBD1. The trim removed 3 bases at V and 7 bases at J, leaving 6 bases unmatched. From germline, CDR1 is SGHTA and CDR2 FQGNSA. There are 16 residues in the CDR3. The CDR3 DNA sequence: TGTGCCAGCAGCTTCTCGGGACAGGGGCGCAATTCACCCCTCCACTTT. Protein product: CASSFSGQGRNSPLHF. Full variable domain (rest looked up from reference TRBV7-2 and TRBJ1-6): GAGVSQSPSNKVTEKGKDVELRCDPISGHTALYWYRQSLGQGLEFLIYFQGNSAPDKSGLPSDRFSAERTGGSVSTLTIQRTQQEDSAVYLCASSFSGQGRNSPLHFGNGTRLTVT.

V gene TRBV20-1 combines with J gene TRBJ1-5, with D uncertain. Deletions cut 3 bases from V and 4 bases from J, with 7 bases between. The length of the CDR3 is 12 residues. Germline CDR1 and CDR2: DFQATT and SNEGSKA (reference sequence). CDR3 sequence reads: CSASTGNQPQHF. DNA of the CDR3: TGCAGTGCTAGTACTGGTAATCAGCCCCAGCATTTT.

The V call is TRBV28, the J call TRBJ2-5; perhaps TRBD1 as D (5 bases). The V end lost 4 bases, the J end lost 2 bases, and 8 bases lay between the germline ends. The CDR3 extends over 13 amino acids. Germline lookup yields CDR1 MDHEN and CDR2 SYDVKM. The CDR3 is CASSSGQQETQYF. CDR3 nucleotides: TGTGCCAGCAGTTCAGGACAACAAGAGACCCAGTACTTC. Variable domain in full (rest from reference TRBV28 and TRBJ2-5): DVKVTQSSRYLVKRTGEKVFLECVQDMDHENMFWYRQDPGLGLRLIYFSYDVKMKEKGDIPEGYSVSREKKERFSLILESASTNQTSMYLCASSSGQQETQYFGPGTRLLVL.

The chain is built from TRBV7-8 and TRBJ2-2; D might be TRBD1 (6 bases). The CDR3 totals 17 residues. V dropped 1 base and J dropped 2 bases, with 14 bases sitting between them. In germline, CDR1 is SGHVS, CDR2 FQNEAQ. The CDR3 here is CASSLVAGAINTGELFF. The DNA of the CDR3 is TGTGCCAGCAGCTTAGTGGCAGGGGCTATTAACACCGGGGAGCTGTTTTTT.

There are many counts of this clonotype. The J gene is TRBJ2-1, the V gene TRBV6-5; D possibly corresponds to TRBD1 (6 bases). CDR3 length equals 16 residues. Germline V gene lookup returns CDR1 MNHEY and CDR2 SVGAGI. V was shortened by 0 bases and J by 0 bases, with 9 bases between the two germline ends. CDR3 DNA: TGTGCCAGCAGTTACTCGAGGGGGATCTCCTACAATGAGCAGTTCTTC. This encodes CASSYSRGISYNEQFF.